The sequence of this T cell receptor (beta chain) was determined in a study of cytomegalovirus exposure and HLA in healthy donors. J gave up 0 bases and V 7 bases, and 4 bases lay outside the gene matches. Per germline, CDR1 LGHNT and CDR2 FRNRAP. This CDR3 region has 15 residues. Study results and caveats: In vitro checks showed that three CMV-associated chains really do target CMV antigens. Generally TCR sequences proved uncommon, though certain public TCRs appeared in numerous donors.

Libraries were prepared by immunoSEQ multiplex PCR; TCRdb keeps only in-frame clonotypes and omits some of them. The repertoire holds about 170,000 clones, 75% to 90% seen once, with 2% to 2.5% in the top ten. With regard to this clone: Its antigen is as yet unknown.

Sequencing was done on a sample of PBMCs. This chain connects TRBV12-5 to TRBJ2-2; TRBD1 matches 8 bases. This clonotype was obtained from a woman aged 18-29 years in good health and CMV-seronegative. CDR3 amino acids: CASAPDRANTGELFF. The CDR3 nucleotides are TGTGCTAGTGCTCCGGACAGGGCGAACACCGGGGAGCTGTTTTTT.